This TCR beta chain stems from a study of T cell repertoires in cytomegalovirus infection. Study-wide context: Public signatures in TCR beta pointed to CMV infection and matching HLA type.

Germline CDR1 and CDR2: MDHEN and SYDVKM. The CDR3 spans 16 residues. J gave up 8 bases and V 6 bases, and 17 bases lay outside the gene matches. Overall study findings and caveats: Totalled public TCR beta family frequency picked out people who carried CMV plus the relevant HLA. Dominant in the ex vivo response were TCR beta clonotypes restricted by HLA-C and specific for CMV.

The sample holds many counts of this clonotype. Antigen unknown. A single record per CDR3 protein comes from TCRdb applying MiXCR to the reads. The sample includes around 440,000 distinct CDR3 sequences, about 11% of them seen just once. This TCR came from a human donor in good health (CMV status not recorded). Some clones in this sample may be carry-over from other donors' samples. The chain combines TRBV28 with TRBJ1-2; 8 bases line up with TRBD1. The sequenced sample was PBMCs. The CDR3 sequence is CASSPAGGGSVTGYTF. The CDR3 DNA sequence: TGTGCCAGCAGCCCCGCAGGGGGCGGTTCAGTTACCGGCTACACCTTC.